The 5 T cell receptor beta chains given below trace back to one sample, sequenced in a study of blood T cell repertoires in COVID-19. TCRdb keeps only in-frame clones here, not all; method: immunoSEQ multiplex PCR. The sample records 95,000 to 150,000 clones, about four fifths being singletons. Specimen: peripheral blood. The source of these receptors is a woman in her seventies with acute or convalescent COVID-19.

The chain links TRBV5-1 to TRBJ1-4; TRBD1 might be the D (5 bases). V dropped 4 bases and J dropped 8 bases, with 15 bases sitting between them. Germline V gives CDR1 SGHRS, CDR2 YFSETQ. The CDR3 has 14 residues. This CDR3 reads CASSRGPGEEKLFF. The CDR3 coding sequence is TGCGCCAGCAGCAGGGGCCCTGGAGAAGAAAAACTGTTTTTT.

This clone was seen a few times. The rearrangement links TRBV7-9 to TRBJ2-1, with TRBD2 matching over 7 bases. The V and J ends lost 5 bases and 1 base, in that order; junction bases with no gene match: 11. The germline gives CDR1 SEHNR, CDR2 FQNEAQ (reference sequence). This CDR3 has 17 residues. CDR3 DNA: TGTGCCAGCAGCCATCCTTTGAGCGGGGAATCCTACAATGAGCAGTTCTTC. Its protein is CASSHPLSGESYNEQFF. The full variable domain, completed using reference TRBV7-9 and TRBJ2-1, is DTGVSQNPRHKITKRGQNVTFRCDPISEHNRLYWYRQTLGQGPEFLTYFQNEAQLEKSRLLSDRFSAERPKGSFSTLEIQRTEQGDSAMYLCASSHPLSGESYNEQFFGPGTRLTVL.

V is TRBV6-5 and J is TRBJ2-3; tentative D call: TRBD2 (5 bases). CDR1 is MNHEY and CDR2 is SVGAGI in the germline V gene. V was clipped by 0 bases and J by 6 bases, with 13 bases between them. The length of the CDR3 is 15 residues. The chain's CDR3 is CASSYSFTRTDTQYF. CDR3 nucleotides: TGTGCCAGCAGTTACTCCTTCACTAGAACGGATACGCAGTATTTT.

V usage is TRBV7-2 and J usage is TRBJ2-3; TRBD2 agrees at 9 bases. Looked up from germline, CDR1 is SGHTA and CDR2 is FQGNSA. CDR3 size: 16 residues. V lost 4 bases to trimming and J lost 9 bases; unmatched junction nucleotides: 14. The CDR3 sequence is CASSSPSGAWGGTQYF. The CDR3 nucleotides are TGTGCCAGCAGCTCACCTAGCGGGGCATGGGGTGGAACGCAGTATTTT.

The chain carries TRBV10-1 and TRBJ1-2; the match to TRBD1 covers 8 bases. V lost 2 bases to trimming and J lost 4 bases; unmatched junction nucleotides: 9. This CDR3 region has 16 residues. The germline CDR1 and CDR2 sequences are WNHNN and SYGVQD (reference sequence). Here the CDR3 reads CASSEPRDRKIYGYTF. The CDR3 nucleotides are TGCGCCAGCAGTGAGCCCAGGGACAGGAAAATCTATGGCTACACCTTC.